This TCR beta chain originates from a study of metastatic and nonmetastatic thyroid tumors. V lost 1 base and J lost 6, with 10 bases in between. CDR1 and CDR2 from the germline V gene are MDHEN and SYDVKM. This CDR3 comprises 13 residues. No treatment of any kind had been given to any patient before thyroid surgery. Study-wide results and limits: Malignant thyroid tumors reportedly exceeded benign nodules significantly in TCR beta diversity, with the difference appearing in blood and tumor.

TCRdb recomputed clones from the PCR reads via MiXCR. The table lists about 5,200 clones, less than 40% of them singletons, with approximately 16% in the top ten. In its sample, this clone was seen many times. No antigen is known for it. The specimen was tumor tissue. This clonotype was sampled from a male donor with papillary thyroid cancer or a benign thyroid nodule (not recorded which). Some clones in this sample may be carry-over from other donors' samples. J is TRBJ2-7 and V is TRBV28; tentatively, D is TRBD1 (5 bases). The CDR3 sequence is CASSLSPDSEQYF. CDR3 nucleotides: TGTGCCAGCAGTTTATCCCCCGACAGCGAGCAGTACTTC.